This T cell receptor (beta chain) appears in the sequencing data of a study of blood T cell repertoires in COVID-19. For the study at large: COVID-19 samples collected from the United States, Italy and Spain covered acute and convalescent phases. Sources were T cells, B-cell-depleted T cells, or PBMCs; the material itself was cDNA or gDNA.

With 2 bases removed from V and 1 base from J, the gap between germline ends came to 13 bases. Germline CDR1 and CDR2: SGHDT and YYEEEE. CDR3 size: 16 residues. In the authors' methods: Amplification with reference gene primers provided the estimates of nucleated cell counts. The repertoire was sequenced with immunoSEQ multiplex PCR; TCRdb's copy has only in-frame clones and lacks some. V, J and clone size derive from that table, while D and trimming were established from the DNA sequence. This sample has about 130,000 clones; about 70% occur once, and the top ten carry under 2.5%. The TCR was taken from a woman between 65 and 79 years old with acute or convalescent COVID-19. The gene calls are TRBV5-6 and TRBJ2-1, with D possibly being TRBD2 (6 bases). The sequenced sample consisted of peripheral blood. The CDR3 coding sequence is TGTGCCAGCAGCTTAATCGCCGGGACTTCCTACAATGAGCAGTTCTTC. It encodes CASSLIAGTSYNEQFF. Full variable domain (outside the CDR3, taken from reference TRBV5-6 and TRBJ2-1): DAGVTQSPTHLIKTRGQQVTLRCSPKSGHDTVSWYQQALGQGPQFIFQYYEEEERQRGNFPDRFSGHQFPNYSSELNVNALLLGDSALYLCASSLIAGTSYNEQFFGPGTRLTVL.